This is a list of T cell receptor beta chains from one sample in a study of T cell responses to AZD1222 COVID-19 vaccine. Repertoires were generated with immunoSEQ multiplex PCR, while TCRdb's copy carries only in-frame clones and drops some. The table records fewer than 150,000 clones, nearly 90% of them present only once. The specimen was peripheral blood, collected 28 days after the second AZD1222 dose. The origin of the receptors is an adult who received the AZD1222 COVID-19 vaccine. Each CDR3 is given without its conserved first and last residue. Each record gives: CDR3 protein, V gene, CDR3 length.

CDR3aa: SVVAGGPRTGELF; v_gene: TRBV29-1; len: 13
CDR3aa: ASSLMGVGGETQY; v_gene: TRBV7-2; len: 13
CDR3aa: ASSEAAGGRADTQY; v_gene: TRBV2; len: 14
CDR3aa: ASSQERGEKQY; v_gene: TRBV4-3; len: 11
CDR3aa: ASSLMGPQGGYT; v_gene: TRBV7-9; len: 12
CDR3aa: ASRQDRASNQPQH; v_gene: TRBV2; len: 13
CDR3aa: ATGPKGSPETQY; v_gene: TRBV24-1; len: 12
CDR3aa: ASSQEAYNSPLH; v_gene: TRBV4-1; len: 12
CDR3aa: ASSFSGTKTDTQY; v_gene: TRBV5-4; len: 13
CDR3aa: ASLGAITDTQY; v_gene: TRBV10-2; len: 11
CDR3aa: SVGGRALSEQF; v_gene: TRBV29-1; len: 11
CDR3aa: ASSPPTTGGWQPQH; v_gene: TRBV28; len: 14
CDR3aa: ASSPAFLGSYNEQF; v_gene: TRBV5-6; len: 14
CDR3aa: ASSVEGATTGNTIY; v_gene: TRBV2; len: 14
CDR3aa: ASSQEKMGAGGYT; v_gene: TRBV4-2; len: 13
CDR3aa: ASLGSIAGGNEQF; v_gene: TRBV6-5; len: 13
CDR3aa: AISGTAVNQPQH; v_gene: TRBV10-3; len: 12
CDR3aa: ASRRTGGPYYTDTQY; v_gene: TRBV27; len: 15
CDR3aa: ASSTRTDQETQY; v_gene: TRBV5-4; len: 12
CDR3aa: ASSPRGLNGYT; v_gene: TRBV18; len: 11
CDR3aa: ASSLRASPEQF; v_gene: TRBV4-2; len: 11
CDR3aa: ASSAVGQGPGNTIY; v_gene: TRBV21-1; len: 14
CDR3aa: ASSLSAGANTEAF; v_gene: TRBV27; len: 13
CDR3aa: ASSQPSAGGNEQF; v_gene: TRBV4-1; len: 13
CDR3aa: GLWADTQY; v_gene: TRBV20-1; len: 8
CDR3aa: ASTNRETRANEKLF; v_gene: TRBV5-4; len: 14
CDR3aa: ASTGDEGTNNSPLH; v_gene: TRBV6-6; len: 14
CDR3aa: ASGRTGALTGELF; v_gene: TRBV19; len: 13
CDR3aa: AISDRASGAGELF; v_gene: TRBV10-3; len: 13
CDR3aa: ASSQDLYNSPLH; v_gene: TRBV3-1/TRBV3-2; len: 12
CDR3aa: ASRRIYGQYNEQF; v_gene: TRBV19; len: 13
CDR3aa: ASSYGDGTYEQY; v_gene: TRBV6-6; len: 12
CDR3aa: SVTGTASNTGELF; v_gene: TRBV29-1; len: 13
CDR3aa: ASSLPRGYQETQY; v_gene: TRBV7-2; len: 13
CDR3aa: ASSLTARDYGYT; v_gene: TRBV7-3; len: 12
CDR3aa: ASSFFAGVGNSPLH; v_gene: TRBV5-8; len: 14
CDR3aa: ASSRSSTDTQY; v_gene: TRBV7-7; len: 11
CDR3aa: ASILGTEGKSGYT; v_gene: TRBV28; len: 13
CDR3aa: ASNNAIIGGEAF; v_gene: TRBV5-1; len: 12
CDR3aa: ASSPREVSYNEQF; v_gene: TRBV18; len: 13
CDR3aa: ASSESGSNQPQH; v_gene: TRBV10-2; len: 12
CDR3aa: ASSIGGQGAEELF; v_gene: TRBV19; len: 13
CDR3aa: AGSWGSGELF; v_gene: TRBV7-9; len: 10
CDR3aa: ASSQVPGQTLSGANVLT; v_gene: TRBV3-1/TRBV3-2; len: 17
CDR3aa: ASSDGRATEAF; v_gene: TRBV2; len: 11
CDR3aa: ASSQLIGGGYT; v_gene: TRBV7-9; len: 11